A selection of T cell receptor beta chains follows, all from one sample in a study of blood T cells in healthy people across ages. TCRdb called the 5' RACE reads again in MiXCR, with one record for every CDR3 protein. The sample contains 1.5 million to 2 million distinct CDR3 sequences, roughly 28% of which appear only once. Sequenced input: blood. These receptors were obtained from a woman in her twenties or thirties in good health. Each CDR3 is given with its conserved first and last residue. A D gene is named only where the DNA matches it firmly. Clone size, where shown, is once, few, many, or a class for clones that have expanded.

>NA|few|TRBV20-1|TRBJ2-3
CSARLDTDTQYF
TGCAGTGCACGTCTAGACACAGATACGCAGTATTTT
>NA|many|TRBV29-1|TRBJ2-7
CSVEGERGYEQYF
TGCAGCGTTGAGGGGGAACGGGGCTACGAGCAGTACTTC
>TRBD2|NA|TRBV6-2/TRBV6-3|TRBJ2-7
CASRIAGSSYEQYF
TGTGCCAGCAGAATAGCGGGGTCCTCCTACGAGCAGTACTTC
>TRBD1|NA|TRBV7-2|TRBJ2-2
CASSLFSQGANPGELFF
TGTGCCAGCAGCTTATTTAGTCAGGGGGCGAATCCCGGGGAGCTGTTTTTT
>TRBD1|once|TRBV2|TRBJ1-2
CASSRQGAPIPYGYTF
TGTGCCAGCAGTAGACAGGGGGCCCCTATTCCCTATGGCTACACCTTC
>NA|many|TRBV9|TRBJ2-5
CASSVGNLELTQYF
TGTGCCAGCAGCGTAGGAAATTTGGAGTTAACCCAGTACTTC
>NA|NA|TRBV5-5|TRBJ2-7
CASSLETPRDEQYF
TGTGCCAGCAGCTTGGAGACCCCCAGGGACGAGCAGTACTTC
>NA|NA|TRBV6-2/TRBV6-3|TRBJ2-4
CASSHGLGGIQYF
TGTGCCAGCAGTCACGGGTTAGGCGGCATTCAGTACTTC
>NA|few|TRBV20-1|TRBJ2-7
CSAVRGPREFQQYF
TGCAGTGCGGTAAGAGGTCCCCGAGAGTTCCAGCAGTACTTC
>TRBD2|many|TRBV2|TRBJ2-1
CASRLAGGPNEQFF
TGTGCCTCCCGGCTAGCGGGGGGGCCGAATGAGCAGTTCTTC
>TRBD2|many|TRBV15|TRBJ2-1
CATSRYGRTSGGNEQFF
TGTGCCACCAGCAGATATGGAAGGACTAGCGGGGGCAATGAGCAGTTCTTC
>NA|NA|TRBV5-1|TRBJ2-6
CASRAGGGGANVLTF
TGCGCCAGCAGAGCCGGGGGCGGAGGGGCCAACGTCCTGACTTTC
>NA|few|TRBV12-3/TRBV12-4|TRBJ1-5
CASAAGTTPSNQPQHF
TGTGCCAGCGCAGCCGGGACAACCCCGTCCAATCAGCCCCAGCATTTT
>NA|NA|TRBV20-1|TRBJ1-6
CSARGQGALAGPSPLHF
TGCAGTGCTAGAGGGCAGGGAGCCCTCGCTGGGCCTTCACCCCTCCACTTT
>NA|many|TRBV29-1|TRBJ2-5
CSVKAYQETQYF
TGCAGCGTTAAGGCATACCAAGAGACCCAGTACTTC
>NA|NA|TRBV27|TRBJ1-2
CASSPRAPTVGAYGYTF
TGTGCCAGCAGTCCCCGGGCACCCACGGTGGGGGCCTATGGCTACACCTTC
>NA|few|TRBV20-1|TRBJ1-5
CSARAGGELRQPQHF
TGCAGTGCTAGGGCGGGGGGGGAGCTCAGGCAGCCCCAGCATTTT
>TRBD2|few|TRBV7-2|TRBJ2-1
CAGTLAGGTYNEQFF
TGTGCCGGCACCCTAGCGGGAGGCACCTACAATGAGCAGTTCTTC
>TRBD1|NA|TRBV7-2|TRBJ2-1
CASSLTGQGFDEQFF
TGTGCCAGCAGCTTAACGGGACAGGGGTTCGATGAGCAGTTCTTC
>NA|NA|TRBV5-1|TRBJ2-1
CASSLGGSSYSEQFF
TGCGCCAGCAGCTTGGGTGGAAGCTCCTACAGTGAGCAGTTCTTC
>NA|NA|TRBV12-3/TRBV12-4|TRBJ2-5
CASSWGFGKTQYF
TGTGCCAGCAGTTGGGGATTTGGAAAGACCCAGTACTTC
>TRBD1|many|TRBV25-1|TRBJ2-7
CATGSTGADEQYF
TGTGCCACCGGATCGACAGGGGCGGACGAGCAGTACTTC
>NA|NA|TRBV25-1|TRBJ1-2
CASSVTGLFGYTF
TGTGCCAGCAGTGTTACAGGGCTTTTTGGCTACACCTTC
>NA|NA|TRBV5-1|TRBJ1-1
CASSLFPENTEAFF
TGTGCCAGCAGCTTATTCCCCGAGAACACTGAAGCTTTCTTT